This T cell receptor beta chain was recorded in a study of blood T cell repertoires in COVID-19. The germline gives CDR1 PRHDT, CDR2 FYEKMQ (reference sequence). There are 14 residues in the CDR3. Trimming at V came to 6 bases and at J to 0 bases, leaving 4 bases not matched to a gene. Authors' analysis steps: By means of reference gene primer amplification, nucleated cell counts were estimated. Sequenced by immunoSEQ multiplex PCR; TCRdb stores in-frame clones only, minus some. That table is the source of V, J and clone size, and D and trimming were worked out from the DNA. The data show about 250,000 clones, around 85% seen once.

This receptor was identified in a man aged 50-60 years with active or convalescent COVID-19. The chain joins TRBV13 to TRBJ1-1, with 7 positions matching TRBD1. Source material: peripheral blood. CDR3 nucleotide sequence: TGTGCCAGCAGGTACAGGGGAATGAACACTGAAGCTTTCTTT. Translated: CASRYRGMNTEAFF.